This T cell receptor beta chain came from a study of T cell responses to AZD1222 COVID-19 vaccine. To note about this clone: Its antigen remains unknown.

General observations from the study: Reportedly, close to half of spike-specific TCRs are directed against unmutated variant regions.

CDR3 length: 15 residues. V lost 4 bases and J lost 1, with 14 bases in between. From germline, CDR1 is ENHRY and CDR2 SYGVKD. Assay used: immunoSEQ multiplex PCR; TCRdb lists only in-frame clones, some missing. The data contain about 270,000 clones, 94% of them singletons. The clonotype originates from an adult who received the AZD1222 COVID-19 vaccine. The sequencing here drew on peripheral blood, taken 28 days after the second AZD1222 dose. The rearrangement uses TRBV10-3 and TRBJ2-7; D is undetermined. CDR3 residues: CAISVKAQPSYEQYF. The CDR3 nucleotides are TGTGCCATCAGTGTAAAGGCTCAGCCTTCCTACGAGCAGTACTTC.